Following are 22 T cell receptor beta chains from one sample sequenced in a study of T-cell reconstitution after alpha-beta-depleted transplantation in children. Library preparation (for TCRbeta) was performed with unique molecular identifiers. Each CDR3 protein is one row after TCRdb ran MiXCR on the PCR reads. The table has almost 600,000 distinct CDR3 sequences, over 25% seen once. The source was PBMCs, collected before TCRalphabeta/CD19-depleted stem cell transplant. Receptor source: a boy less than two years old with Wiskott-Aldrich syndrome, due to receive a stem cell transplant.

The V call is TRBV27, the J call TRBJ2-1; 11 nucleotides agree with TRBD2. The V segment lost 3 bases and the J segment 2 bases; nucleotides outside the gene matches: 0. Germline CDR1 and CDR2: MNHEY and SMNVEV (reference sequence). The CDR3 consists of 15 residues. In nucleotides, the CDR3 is TGTGCCAGCAGTTTTAGCGGGAGGGCCTACAATGAGCAGTTCTTC. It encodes CASSFSGRAYNEQFF.

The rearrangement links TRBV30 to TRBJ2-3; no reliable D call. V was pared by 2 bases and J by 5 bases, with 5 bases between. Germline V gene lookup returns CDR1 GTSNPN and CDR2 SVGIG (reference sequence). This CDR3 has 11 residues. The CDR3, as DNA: TGTGCCTGGAGTCGGAGAGATACGCAGTATTTT. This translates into CAWSRRDTQYF.

The CDR3 spells CTVGGRGLGTDTQYF. CDR3 in DNA: TGCACCGTAGGGGGCAGGGGCCTCGGCACAGATACGCAGTATTTT. This sequence joins TRBV29-1 and TRBJ2-3, with 7 bases matching TRBD1. This CDR3 comprises 15 residues. CDR1 and CDR2 from the germline V gene are SQVTM and ANQGSEA.

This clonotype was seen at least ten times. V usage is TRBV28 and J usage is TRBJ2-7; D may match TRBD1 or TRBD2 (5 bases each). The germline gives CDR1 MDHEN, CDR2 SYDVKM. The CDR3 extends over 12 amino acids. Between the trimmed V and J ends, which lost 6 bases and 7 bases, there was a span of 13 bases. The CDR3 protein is CASSRGALEQYF. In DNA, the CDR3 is TGTGCCAGCAGCCGAGGGGCTCTTGAGCAGTACTTC. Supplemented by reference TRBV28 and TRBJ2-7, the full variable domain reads DVKVTQSSRYLVKRTGEKVFLECVQDMDHENMFWYRQDPGLGLRLIYFSYDVKMKEKGDIPEGYSVSREKKERFSLILESASTNQTSMYLCASSRGALEQYFGPGTRLTVT.

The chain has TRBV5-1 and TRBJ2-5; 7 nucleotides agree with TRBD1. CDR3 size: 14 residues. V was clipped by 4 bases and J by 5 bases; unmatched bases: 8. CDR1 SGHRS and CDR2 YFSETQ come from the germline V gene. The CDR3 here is CASSPGPRGETQYF. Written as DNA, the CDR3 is TGCGCCAGCAGCCCGGGACCCAGGGGGGAGACCCAGTACTTC.

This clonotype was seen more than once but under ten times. Here the CDR3 DNA reads TGTGCCAGCATCAAGATAGCGGGAGGGCCCTCCTACGAGCAGTACTTC. Translation gives CASIKIAGGPSYEQYF. V and J are TRBV27 and TRBJ2-7; 11 nucleotides match TRBD2. Germline CDR1 is MNHEY and CDR2 is SMNVEV (reference sequence). Unmatched junction bases numbered 8, after V lost 7 bases and J lost 0 bases. The CDR3 has 16 amino acids.

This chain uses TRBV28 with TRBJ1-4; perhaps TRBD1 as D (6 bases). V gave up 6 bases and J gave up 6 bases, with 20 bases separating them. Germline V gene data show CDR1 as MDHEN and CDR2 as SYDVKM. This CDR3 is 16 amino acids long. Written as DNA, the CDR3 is TGTGCCAGCAGCTTTAGCCTACAGGGTTTTTATGAAAAACTGTTTTTT. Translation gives CASSFSLQGFYEKLFF.

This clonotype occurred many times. The CDR3 region is CASSLDSDTEAFF. CDR3 nucleotide sequence: TGTGCCAGCAGCTTAGATAGCGACACTGAAGCTTTCTTT. This chain connects TRBV11-3 to TRBJ1-1; D gene ambiguous. Looked up from germline, CDR1 is SGHNT and CDR2 is YENEEA. V was shortened by 0 bases and J by 3 bases, with 5 bases between the two germline ends. CDR3 length equals 13 residues.

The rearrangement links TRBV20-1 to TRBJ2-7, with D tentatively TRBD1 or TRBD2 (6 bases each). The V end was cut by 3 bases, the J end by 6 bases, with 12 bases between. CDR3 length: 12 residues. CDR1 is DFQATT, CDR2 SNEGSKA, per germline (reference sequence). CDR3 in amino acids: CSASNGGGEQYF. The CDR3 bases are TGCAGTGCTAGTAATGGAGGGGGCGAGCAGTACTTC.

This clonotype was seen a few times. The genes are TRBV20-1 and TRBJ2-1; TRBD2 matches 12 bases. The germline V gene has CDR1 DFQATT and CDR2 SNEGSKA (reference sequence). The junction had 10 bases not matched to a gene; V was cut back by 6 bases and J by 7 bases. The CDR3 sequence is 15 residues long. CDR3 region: CSALTSGRFGNEQFF. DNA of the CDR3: TGCAGTGCCCTAACTAGCGGGAGGTTCGGGAATGAGCAGTTCTTC.

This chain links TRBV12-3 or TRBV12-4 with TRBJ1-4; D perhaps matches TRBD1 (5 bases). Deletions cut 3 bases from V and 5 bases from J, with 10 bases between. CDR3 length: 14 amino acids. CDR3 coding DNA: TGTGCCAGCAGTTTTAGACAGCAGAATGAAAAACTGTTTTTT. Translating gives CASSFRQQNEKLFF.

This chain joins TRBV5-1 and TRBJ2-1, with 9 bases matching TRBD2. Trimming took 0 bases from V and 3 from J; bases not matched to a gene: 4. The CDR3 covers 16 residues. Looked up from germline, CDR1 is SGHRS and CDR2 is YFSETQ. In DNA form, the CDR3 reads TGCGCCAGCAGCTTGGCCGGTAGCGGGAGCTACAATGAGCAGTTCTTC. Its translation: CASSLAGSGSYNEQFF.

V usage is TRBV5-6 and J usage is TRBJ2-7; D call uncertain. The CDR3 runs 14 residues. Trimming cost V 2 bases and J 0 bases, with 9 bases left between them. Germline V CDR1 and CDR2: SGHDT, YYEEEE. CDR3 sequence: CASSFGRISYEQYF. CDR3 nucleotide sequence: TGTGCCAGCAGCTTCGGACGGATCTCCTACGAGCAGTACTTC. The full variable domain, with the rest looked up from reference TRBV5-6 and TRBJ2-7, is DAGVTQSPTHLIKTRGQQVTLRCSPKSGHDTVSWYQQALGQGPQFIFQYYEEEERQRGNFPDRFSGHQFPNYSSELNVNALLLGDSALYLCASSFGRISYEQYFGPGTRLTVT.

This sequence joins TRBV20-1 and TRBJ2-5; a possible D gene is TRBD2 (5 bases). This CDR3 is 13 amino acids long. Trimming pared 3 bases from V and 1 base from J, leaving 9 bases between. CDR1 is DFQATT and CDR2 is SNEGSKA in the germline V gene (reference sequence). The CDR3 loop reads CSARKDFQETQYF. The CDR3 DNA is TGCAGTGCTAGGAAGGACTTCCAAGAGACCCAGTACTTC.

In DNA form, the CDR3 reads TGTGCCAGCAGCTATAAGGCAGGTCTAGTCAATCAGCCCCAGCATTTT. Protein sequence: CASSYKAGLVNQPQHF. This chain joins TRBV5-5 and TRBJ1-5; no definite D call. The CDR3 consists of 16 residues. Germline V lookup: CDR1 SGHKS, CDR2 YYEKEE (reference sequence). Between the trimmed V and J ends, which lost 3 bases and 3 bases, there was a span of 16 bases.

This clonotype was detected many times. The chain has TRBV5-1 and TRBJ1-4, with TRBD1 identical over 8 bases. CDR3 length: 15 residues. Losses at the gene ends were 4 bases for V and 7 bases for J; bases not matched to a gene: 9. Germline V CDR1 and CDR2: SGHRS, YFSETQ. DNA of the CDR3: TGCGCCAGCAGCCCGACGGACAGGGCCGGTGAAAAACTGTTTTTT. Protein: CASSPTDRAGEKLFF.

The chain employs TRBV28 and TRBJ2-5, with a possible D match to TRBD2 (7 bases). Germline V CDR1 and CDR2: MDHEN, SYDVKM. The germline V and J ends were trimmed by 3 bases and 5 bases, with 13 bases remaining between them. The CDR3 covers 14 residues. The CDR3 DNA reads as TGTGCCAGCAGTTTTGGGGGGGCTGGGGAGACCCAGTACTTC. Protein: CASSFGGAGETQYF. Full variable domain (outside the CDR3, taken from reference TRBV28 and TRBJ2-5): DVKVTQSSRYLVKRTGEKVFLECVQDMDHENMFWYRQDPGLGLRLIYFSYDVKMKEKGDIPEGYSVSREKKERFSLILESASTNQTSMYLCASSFGGAGETQYFGPGTRLLVL.

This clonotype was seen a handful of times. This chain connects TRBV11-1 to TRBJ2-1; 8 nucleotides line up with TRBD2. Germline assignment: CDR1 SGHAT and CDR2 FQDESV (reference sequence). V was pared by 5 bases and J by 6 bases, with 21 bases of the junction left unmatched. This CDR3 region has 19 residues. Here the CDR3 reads CASSRIKPLGLGSSNEQFF. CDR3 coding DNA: TGTGCCAGCAGCCGAATAAAACCCCTGGGACTAGGTTCCAGCAATGAGCAGTTCTTC.

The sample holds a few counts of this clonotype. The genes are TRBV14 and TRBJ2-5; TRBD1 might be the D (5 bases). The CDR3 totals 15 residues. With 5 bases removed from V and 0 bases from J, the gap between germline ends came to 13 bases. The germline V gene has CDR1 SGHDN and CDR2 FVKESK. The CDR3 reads CASSYRTLYQETQYF. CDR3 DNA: TGTGCCAGCAGCTACAGGACCCTGTACCAAGAGACCCAGTACTTC.

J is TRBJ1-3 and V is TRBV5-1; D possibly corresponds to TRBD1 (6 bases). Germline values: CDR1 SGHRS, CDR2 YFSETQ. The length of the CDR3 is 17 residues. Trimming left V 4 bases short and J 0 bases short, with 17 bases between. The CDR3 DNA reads TGCGCCAGCAGCCGGGAAGGACAGTTTTTCTCTGGAAACACCATATATTTT. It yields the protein CASSREGQFFSGNTIYF.

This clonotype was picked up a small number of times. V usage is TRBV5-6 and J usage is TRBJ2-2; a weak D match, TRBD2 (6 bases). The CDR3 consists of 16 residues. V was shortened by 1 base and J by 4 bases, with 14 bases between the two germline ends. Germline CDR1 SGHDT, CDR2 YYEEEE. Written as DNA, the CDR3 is TGTGCCAGCAGCTTGACAGGAGGGCCAGCCACCGGGGAGCTGTTTTTT. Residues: CASSLTGGPATGELFF. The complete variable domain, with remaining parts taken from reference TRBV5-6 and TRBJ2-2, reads DAGVTQSPTHLIKTRGQQVTLRCSPKSGHDTVSWYQQALGQGPQFIFQYYEEEERQRGNFPDRFSGHQFPNYSSELNVNALLLGDSALYLCASSLTGGPATGELFFGEGSRLTVL.

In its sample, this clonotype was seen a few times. The CDR3 DNA reads TGTGCCAGCAAGTCCAGGTCCTACAATGAGCAGTTCTTC. Its translation is CASKSRSYNEQFF. The chain carries TRBV2 and TRBJ2-1; D gene unclear. Germline CDR1 is SNHLY and CDR2 is FYNNEI. This CDR3 has 13 amino acids. Deletions cut 7 bases from V and 1 base from J, with 8 bases between.